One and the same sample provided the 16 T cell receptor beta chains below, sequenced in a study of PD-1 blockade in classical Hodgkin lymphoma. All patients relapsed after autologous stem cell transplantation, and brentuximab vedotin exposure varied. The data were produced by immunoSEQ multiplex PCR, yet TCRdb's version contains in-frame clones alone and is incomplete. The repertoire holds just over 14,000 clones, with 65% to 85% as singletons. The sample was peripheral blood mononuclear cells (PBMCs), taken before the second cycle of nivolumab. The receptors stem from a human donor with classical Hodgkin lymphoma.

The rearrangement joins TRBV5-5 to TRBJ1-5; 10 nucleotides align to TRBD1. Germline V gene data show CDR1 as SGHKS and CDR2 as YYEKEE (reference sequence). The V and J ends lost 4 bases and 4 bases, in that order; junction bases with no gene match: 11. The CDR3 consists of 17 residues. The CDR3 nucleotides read TGTGCCAGCAGCCTCCAGCCGAGACAGGGGGCGAATCAGCCCCAGCATTTT. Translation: CASSLQPRQGANQPQHF.

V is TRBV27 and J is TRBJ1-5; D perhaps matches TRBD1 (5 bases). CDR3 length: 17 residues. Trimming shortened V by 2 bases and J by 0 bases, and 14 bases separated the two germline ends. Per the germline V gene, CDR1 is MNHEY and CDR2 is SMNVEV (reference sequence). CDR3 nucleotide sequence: TGTGCCAGCAGTTTAGACTCTTCGGGGCATAGCAATCAGCCCCAGCATTTT. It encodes CASSLDSSGHSNQPQHF.

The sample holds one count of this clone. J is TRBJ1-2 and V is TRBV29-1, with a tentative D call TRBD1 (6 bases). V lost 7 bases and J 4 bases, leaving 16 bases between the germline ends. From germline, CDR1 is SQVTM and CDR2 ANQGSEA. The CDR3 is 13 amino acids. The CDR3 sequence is CSAEGEFGYGYTF. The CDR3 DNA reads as TGCAGCGCTGAGGGGGAATTTGGCTATGGCTACACCTTC. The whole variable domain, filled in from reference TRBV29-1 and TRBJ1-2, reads SAVISQKPSRDICQRGTSLTIQCQVDSQVTMMFWYRQQPGQSLTLIATANQGSEATYESGFVIDKFPISRPNLTFSTLTVSNMSPEDSSIYLCSAEGEFGYGYTFGSGTRLTVV.

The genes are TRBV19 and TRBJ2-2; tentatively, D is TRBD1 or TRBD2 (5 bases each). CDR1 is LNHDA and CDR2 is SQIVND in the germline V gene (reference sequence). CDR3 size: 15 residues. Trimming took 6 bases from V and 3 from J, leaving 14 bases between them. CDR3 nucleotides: TGTGCCAGTAGGGAGCGGACAATGTACACCGGGGAGCTGTTTTTT. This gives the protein CASRERTMYTGELFF.

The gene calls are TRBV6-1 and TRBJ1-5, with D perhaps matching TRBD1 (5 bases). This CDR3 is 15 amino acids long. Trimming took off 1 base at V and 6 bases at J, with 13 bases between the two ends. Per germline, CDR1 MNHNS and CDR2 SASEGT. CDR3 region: CASSEESGLGQPQHF. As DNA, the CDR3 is TGTGCCAGCAGTGAAGAGTCAGGGCTGGGTCAGCCCCAGCATTTT.

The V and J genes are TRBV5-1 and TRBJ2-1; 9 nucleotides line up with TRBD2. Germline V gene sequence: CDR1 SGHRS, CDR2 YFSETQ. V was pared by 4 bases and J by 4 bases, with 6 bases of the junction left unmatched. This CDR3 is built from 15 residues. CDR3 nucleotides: TGCGCCAGCAGCCTGAAAGCGGGGGGATACAATGAGCAGTTCTTC. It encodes CASSLKAGGYNEQFF.

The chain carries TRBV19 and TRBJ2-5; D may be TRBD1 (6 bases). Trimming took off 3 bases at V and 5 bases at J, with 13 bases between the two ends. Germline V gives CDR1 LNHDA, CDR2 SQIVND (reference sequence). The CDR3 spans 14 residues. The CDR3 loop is CASSISGTGETQYF. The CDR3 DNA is TGTGCCAGTAGTATTTCGGGCACAGGGGAGACCCAGTACTTC.

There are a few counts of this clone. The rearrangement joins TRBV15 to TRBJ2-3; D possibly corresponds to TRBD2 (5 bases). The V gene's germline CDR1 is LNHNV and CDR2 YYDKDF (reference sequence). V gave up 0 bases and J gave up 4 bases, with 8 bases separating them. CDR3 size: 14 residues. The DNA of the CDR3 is TGTGCCACCAGCAGAGACAGCGGAGCAGATACGCAGTATTTT. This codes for CATSRDSGADTQYF. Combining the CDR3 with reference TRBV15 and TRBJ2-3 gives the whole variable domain DAMVIQNPRYQVTQFGKPVTLSCSQTLNHNVMYWYQQKSSQAPKLLFHYYDKDFNNEADTPDNFQSRRPNTSFCFLDIRSPGLGDTAMYLCATSRDSGADTQYFGPGTRLTVL.

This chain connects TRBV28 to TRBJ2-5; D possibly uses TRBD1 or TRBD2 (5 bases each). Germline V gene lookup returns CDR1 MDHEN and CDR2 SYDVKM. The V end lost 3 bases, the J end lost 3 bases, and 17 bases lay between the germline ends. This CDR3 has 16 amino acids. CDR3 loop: CASSLGEVALKETQYF. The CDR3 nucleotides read TGTGCCAGCAGTTTGGGGGAAGTGGCCTTGAAAGAGACCCAGTACTTC.

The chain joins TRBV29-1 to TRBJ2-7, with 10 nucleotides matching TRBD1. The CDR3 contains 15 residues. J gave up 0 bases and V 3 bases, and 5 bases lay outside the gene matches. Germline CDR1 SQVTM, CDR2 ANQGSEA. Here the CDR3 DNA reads TGCAGCGTTGAGGGGGGACAGGGGCTCTCCTACGAGCAGTACTTC. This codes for CSVEGGQGLSYEQYF.

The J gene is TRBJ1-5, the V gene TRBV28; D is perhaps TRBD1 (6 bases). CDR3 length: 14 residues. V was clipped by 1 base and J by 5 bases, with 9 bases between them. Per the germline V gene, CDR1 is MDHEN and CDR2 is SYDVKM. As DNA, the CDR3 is TGTGCCAGCAGTTTATCAGGGGCGCATCAGCCCCAGCATTTT. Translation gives CASSLSGAHQPQHF.

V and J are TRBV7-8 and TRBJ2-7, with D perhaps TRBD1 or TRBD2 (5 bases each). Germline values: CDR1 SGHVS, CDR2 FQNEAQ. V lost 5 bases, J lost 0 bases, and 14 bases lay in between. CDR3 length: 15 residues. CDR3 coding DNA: TGTGCCAGCAGCCTTCGCCCGGGACGCTCCTACGAGCAGTACTTC. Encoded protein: CASSLRPGRSYEQYF.

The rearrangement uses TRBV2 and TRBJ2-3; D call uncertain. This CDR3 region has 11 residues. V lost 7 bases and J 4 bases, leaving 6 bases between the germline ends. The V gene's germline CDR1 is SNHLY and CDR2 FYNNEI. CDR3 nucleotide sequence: TGTGCCAGCACCCGAGCAGATACGCAGTATTTT. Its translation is CASTRADTQYF.

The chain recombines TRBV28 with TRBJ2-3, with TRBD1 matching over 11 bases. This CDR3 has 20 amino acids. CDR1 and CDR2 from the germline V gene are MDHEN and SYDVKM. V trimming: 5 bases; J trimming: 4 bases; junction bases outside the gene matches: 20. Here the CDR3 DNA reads TGTGCCAGCAGTCAACACCCCGGGACAGGGGGGGGAATGGCCCCAGATACGCAGTATTTT. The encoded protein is CASSQHPGTGGGMAPDTQYF.

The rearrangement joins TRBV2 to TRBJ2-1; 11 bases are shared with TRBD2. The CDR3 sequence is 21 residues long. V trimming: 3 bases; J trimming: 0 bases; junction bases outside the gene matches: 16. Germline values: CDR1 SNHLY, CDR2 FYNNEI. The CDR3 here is CASSEGKRTSGLLSSYNEQFF. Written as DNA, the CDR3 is TGTGCCAGCAGTGAGGGTAAAAGGACTAGCGGGTTACTAAGCTCCTACAATGAGCAGTTCTTC.

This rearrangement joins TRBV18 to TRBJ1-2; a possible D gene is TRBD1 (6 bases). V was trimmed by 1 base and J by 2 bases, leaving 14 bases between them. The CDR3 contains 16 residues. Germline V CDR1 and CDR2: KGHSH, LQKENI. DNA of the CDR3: TGTGCCAGCTCACCACAGGGGGGTGTGAGAAACTATGGCTACACCTTC. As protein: CASSPQGGVRNYGYTF.